This T cell receptor (beta chain) was obtained from a study of shared T cell receptors in the human thymus. This clone came up a few times. The table came from immunoSEQ multiplex PCR; TCRdb's copy has only in-frame clones and leaves some out. The sample holds some 720,000 clones; approximately 88% are singletons and the top ten take 0.008% to 0.011%. The CDR3 sequence is 13 residues long. Germline values: CDR1 SGHTA, CDR2 FQGNSA. V lost 6 bases and J 6 bases, leaving 13 bases between the germline ends. In addition, the sample was reused for a study of human thymus T cells. From that report: Donation came from healthy Finnish infants having corrective surgery for congenital heart defects. Corrective cardiac operations yielded the resected thymus tissue. In thymic and blood repertoires alike, V and J usage looked biased. Unrelated people showed highly overlapping thymic repertoires, related research reported.

The TCR originated in a boy in the first two years of life with a congenital heart defect. The chain joins TRBV7-2 to TRBJ2-3, with a weak D call TRBD2 (6 bases). The sequenced sample was thymocytes. In DNA form, the CDR3 reads TGTGCCAGCAGGAGGGACTCGCTGGATACGCAGTATTTT. Protein sequence: CASRRDSLDTQYF.